This T cell receptor beta chain was recovered during a study of blood T cell repertoires in COVID-19. Study as a whole: From T cells, B-cell-depleted T cells, or PBMCs came the material, which was cDNA or gDNA.

CDR3 length: 17 amino acids. V lost 3 bases to trimming and J lost 5 bases; unmatched junction nucleotides: 14. CDR1 is LGHDT and CDR2 is YNNKEL in the germline V gene (reference sequence). Clones were sequenced by immunoSEQ multiplex PCR, and TCRdb holds only the in-frame ones, with some missing. The sample carries over 50,000 clones, 85% recorded once. The receptor was isolated from a man in his 70s with acute or convalescent COVID-19. The sample comprised peripheral blood. V and J are TRBV3-1 (or the pseudogene TRBV3-2) and TRBJ2-5; 8 nucleotides match TRBD2. The CDR3 region is CASSQHPPGGALETQYF. The CDR3, as DNA: TGTGCCAGCAGCCAGCATCCCCCCGGGGGGGCCTTGGAGACCCAGTACTTC.